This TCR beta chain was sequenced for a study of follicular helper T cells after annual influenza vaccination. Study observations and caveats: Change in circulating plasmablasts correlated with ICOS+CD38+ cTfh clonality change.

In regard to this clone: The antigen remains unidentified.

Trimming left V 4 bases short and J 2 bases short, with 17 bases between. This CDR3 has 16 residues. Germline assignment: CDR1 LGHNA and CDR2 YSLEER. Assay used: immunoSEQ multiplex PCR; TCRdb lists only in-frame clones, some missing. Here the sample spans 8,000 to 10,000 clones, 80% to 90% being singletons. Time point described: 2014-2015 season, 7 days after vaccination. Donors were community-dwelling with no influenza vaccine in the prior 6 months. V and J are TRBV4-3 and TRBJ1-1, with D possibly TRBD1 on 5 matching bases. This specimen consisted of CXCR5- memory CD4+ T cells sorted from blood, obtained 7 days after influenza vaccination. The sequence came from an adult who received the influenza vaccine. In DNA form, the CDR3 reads TGCGCCAGCAGCCCCCGACCGGGGGACTATAACACTGAAGCTTTCTTT. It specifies CASSPRPGDYNTEAFF.